These T cell receptor beta chains were read from a single sample in a study of blood T cell repertoires in COVID-19. Profiled with immunoSEQ multiplex PCR; TCRdb holds only in-frame clones, not every one. Seen here are some 300,000 clones, about 90% observed once, and the top ten hold roughly 2.9%. The sample taken for sequencing was PBMCs or T cells enriched from blood (not recorded which). These receptors were obtained from a woman aged 45 to 65 who had been exposed to COVID-19. Each CDR3 is given with its conserved first and last residue. The D gene is left open where the match is weak. Expanded clones are given a class, and other clones once, few, many or no size at all.

clone size: .
D gene: .
J gene: TRBJ1-3
V gene: TRBV9
CDR3 DNA: TGTGCCAGCAGCCACGATCAGGGTTCTGGAAACACCATATATTTT
CDR3 protein: CASSHDQGSGNTIYF

clone size: once
D gene: TRBD2
J gene: TRBJ2-7
V gene: TRBV5-6
CDR3 DNA: TGTGCCAGCAGCATCGGACTAGCGGCTTACGAGCAGTACTTC
CDR3 protein: CASSIGLAAYEQYF

clone size: .
D gene: TRBD1
J gene: TRBJ2-7
V gene: TRBV5-1
CDR3 DNA: TGCGCCAGCAGCTACCTTAACAGGGGGTTCTACGAGCAGTACTTC
CDR3 protein: CASSYLNRGFYEQYF

clone size: .
D gene: .
J gene: TRBJ1-2
V gene: TRBV5-4
CDR3 DNA: TGTGCCAGCAGCTTGGGGACAGAAATTAACTATGGCTACACCTTC
CDR3 protein: CASSLGTEINYGYTF

clone size: .
D gene: TRBD2
J gene: TRBJ2-3
V gene: TRBV10-3
CDR3 DNA: TGTGCCATCAGTGGAAGCGGGGGGGAGACAGATACGCAGTATTTT
CDR3 protein: CAISGSGGETDTQYF

clone size: .
D gene: .
J gene: TRBJ1-3
V gene: TRBV3-1/TRBV3-2
CDR3 DNA: TGTGCCAGCAGCCAGTTCGGTGGCTCTGGAAACACCATATATTTT
CDR3 protein: CASSQFGGSGNTIYF

clone size: few
D gene: .
J gene: TRBJ2-3
V gene: TRBV7-2
CDR3 DNA: TGTGCCAGCAGCCAACTAGCCTCTAGCACAGATACGCAGTATTTT
CDR3 protein: CASSQLASSTDTQYF

clone size: few
D gene: .
J gene: TRBJ2-5
V gene: TRBV5-1
CDR3 DNA: TGCGCCAGCAGCTACCCAGGGGTGTCAGAGACCCAGTACTTC
CDR3 protein: CASSYPGVSETQYF

clone size: .
D gene: .
J gene: TRBJ1-1
V gene: TRBV21-1
CDR3 DNA: TGTGCCAGCAAAGGGGGGGTGAAGGTAGCTTTCTTT
CDR3 protein: CASKGGVKVAFF

clone size: .
D gene: TRBD1
J gene: TRBJ1-2
V gene: TRBV7-9
CDR3 DNA: TGTGCCAGCAGCCCAGACAGGGGGCTTAGGGGCTACACCTTC
CDR3 protein: CASSPDRGLRGYTF

clone size: .
D gene: .
J gene: TRBJ2-2
V gene: TRBV20-1
CDR3 DNA: TGCAGTGCTAGTGAGACAAGAAACACCGGGGAGCTGTTTTTT
CDR3 protein: CSASETRNTGELFF

clone size: .
D gene: TRBD1
J gene: TRBJ2-3
V gene: TRBV28
CDR3 DNA: TGTGCCAGCAGCGGAGACAGGGCAAGCACAGATACGCAGTATTTT
CDR3 protein: CASSGDRASTDTQYF

clone size: .
D gene: .
J gene: TRBJ1-6
V gene: TRBV19
CDR3 DNA: TGTGCCAGTACCACAGGCTTCTATAATTCACCCCTCCACTTT
CDR3 protein: CASTTGFYNSPLHF

clone size: .
D gene: TRBD1
J gene: TRBJ2-4
V gene: TRBV5-4
CDR3 DNA: TGTGCCAGCAGCTTGGAGGGGGCGGTAGCCAAAAACATTCAGTACTTC
CDR3 protein: CASSLEGAVAKNIQYF

clone size: .
D gene: .
J gene: TRBJ1-2
V gene: TRBV4-2
CDR3 DNA: TGTGCCAGCAGCCAAGAATCGGACTCTAGGTGGTATGGCTACACCTTC
CDR3 protein: CASSQESDSRWYGYTF

clone size: .
D gene: TRBD1
J gene: TRBJ1-5
V gene: TRBV19
CDR3 DNA: TGTGCCAGAGACAGGGTATTGGGCAGCTATCAGCCCCAGCATTTT
CDR3 protein: CARDRVLGSYQPQHF

clone size: .
D gene: .
J gene: TRBJ2-2
V gene: TRBV30
CDR3 DNA: TGTGCCTCGACTAGTAACACCGGGGAGCTGTTTTTT
CDR3 protein: CASTSNTGELFF

clone size: once
D gene: TRBD2
J gene: TRBJ2-2
V gene: TRBV24-1
CDR3 DNA: TGTGCCACCAGTGATGCGGGGGGGGCCGGGGAGCTGTTTTTT
CDR3 protein: CATSDAGGAGELFF

clone size: .
D gene: TRBD2
J gene: TRBJ2-3
V gene: TRBV6-1
CDR3 DNA: TGTGCCAGCAGTGAATATAAGCTAGCGGGGGGGCCTATGAATACGCAGTATTTT
CDR3 protein: CASSEYKLAGGPMNTQYF

clone size: .
D gene: .
J gene: TRBJ1-6
V gene: TRBV14
CDR3 DNA: TGTGCCAGCAGCCAAGCTGGGGGGTATAATAATTCACCCCTCCACTTT
CDR3 protein: CASSQAGGYNNSPLHF

clone size: once
D gene: TRBD2
J gene: TRBJ2-5
V gene: TRBV5-4
CDR3 DNA: TGTGCCAGCAGCTTGGCCGGGGGGGCAGAGACCCAGTACTTC
CDR3 protein: CASSLAGGAETQYF

clone size: .
D gene: .
J gene: TRBJ1-5
V gene: TRBV7-9
CDR3 DNA: TGTGCCCCCATATGGGGCCAGAGCAATCAGCCCCAGCATTTT
CDR3 protein: CAPIWGQSNQPQHF

clone size: .
D gene: TRBD1
J gene: TRBJ1-2
V gene: TRBV7-2
CDR3 DNA: TGTGCCAGCAGCCTGACAGGGTCCAACGGCTACACCTTC
CDR3 protein: CASSLTGSNGYTF

clone size: .
D gene: .
J gene: TRBJ1-6
V gene: TRBV5-1
CDR3 DNA: TGCGCCAGCAGCTTGGACCTACAGGGCGTTAATTCACCCCTCCACTTT
CDR3 protein: CASSLDLQGVNSPLHF

clone size: .
D gene: .
J gene: TRBJ1-2
V gene: TRBV19
CDR3 DNA: TGTGCCAGTAGTCCTCAGTATTATGGCTACACCTTC
CDR3 protein: CASSPQYYGYTF

clone size: .
D gene: .
J gene: TRBJ2-7
V gene: TRBV2
CDR3 DNA: TGTGCCAGCAGCCCACGGCGGGGTTCCGAGCAGTACTTC
CDR3 protein: CASSPRRGSEQYF

clone size: .
D gene: TRBD1
J gene: TRBJ1-5
V gene: TRBV28
CDR3 DNA: TGTGCCAGCACCGTTGGGGGTGGACAGGGGCGAAGTCAGCCCCAGCATTTT
CDR3 protein: CASTVGGGQGRSQPQHF

clone size: .
D gene: TRBD1
J gene: TRBJ1-1
V gene: TRBV5-1
CDR3 DNA: TGCGCCAGCAGCCCGGGACAGCCGAACACTGAAGCTTTCTTT
CDR3 protein: CASSPGQPNTEAFF

clone size: .
D gene: .
J gene: TRBJ2-5
V gene: TRBV4-1
CDR3 DNA: TGCGCCAGCAGCCAAGATACGCGGGGAATGGAGACCCAGTACTTC
CDR3 protein: CASSQDTRGMETQYF

clone size: .
D gene: .
J gene: TRBJ1-2
V gene: TRBV3-1/TRBV3-2
CDR3 DNA: TGTGCCAGCAGCCTTCCTGGGCCAGGGTTTGGCTACACCTTC
CDR3 protein: CASSLPGPGFGYTF

clone size: .
D gene: .
J gene: TRBJ2-7
V gene: TRBV24-1
CDR3 DNA: TGTGCCACCAGTGATTCCCGAACAGCCGAGCAGTACTTC
CDR3 protein: CATSDSRTAEQYF

clone size: .
D gene: TRBD2
J gene: TRBJ2-1
V gene: TRBV19
CDR3 DNA: TGTGCCAGTAGTCACCTTAGCGGGGGGGCCAGAAATGAGCAGTTCTTC
CDR3 protein: CASSHLSGGARNEQFF

clone size: once
D gene: .
J gene: TRBJ2-2
V gene: TRBV5-1
CDR3 DNA: TGCGCCAGCAGCTCGCCCGAGTCGGCGAACACCGGGGAGCTGTTTTTT
CDR3 protein: CASSSPESANTGELFF

clone size: .
D gene: .
J gene: TRBJ1-1
V gene: TRBV3-1/TRBV3-2
CDR3 DNA: TGTGCCAGCAGCCAAGGGGGAGGGGGCACTGAAGCTTTCTTT
CDR3 protein: CASSQGGGGTEAFF

clone size: .
D gene: TRBD1
J gene: TRBJ1-2
V gene: TRBV6-5
CDR3 DNA: TGTGCCAGCAGTTTCACTTCAGACAGGGGGATTTATGGCTACACCTTC
CDR3 protein: CASSFTSDRGIYGYTF

clone size: .
D gene: .
J gene: TRBJ2-3
V gene: TRBV28
CDR3 DNA: TGTGCCAGCAGTTTATCCCCAGGGTTGATTACAGATACGCAGTATTTT
CDR3 protein: CASSLSPGLITDTQYF

clone size: .
D gene: .
J gene: TRBJ1-5
V gene: TRBV6-2/TRBV6-3
CDR3 DNA: TGTGCCAGCAGTTACTCGAAGACAGTTGGTTTTAGCAATCAGCCCCAGCATTTT
CDR3 protein: CASSYSKTVGFSNQPQHF

clone size: .
D gene: TRBD2
J gene: TRBJ2-5
V gene: TRBV7-2
CDR3 DNA: TGTGCCAGCAGCTTAGAGCGGGGACAAGAGACCCAGTACTTC
CDR3 protein: CASSLERGQETQYF

clone size: .
D gene: .
J gene: TRBJ2-7
V gene: TRBV20-1
CDR3 DNA: TGCAGTGCTAGTCGCGGCCCATTATACTACGAGCAGTACTTC
CDR3 protein: CSASRGPLYYEQYF

clone size: .
D gene: .
J gene: TRBJ2-2
V gene: TRBV19
CDR3 DNA: TGTGCCAGTAGTTCCGCCAGACTGGCAACCGGGGAGCTGTTTTTT
CDR3 protein: CASSSARLATGELFF

clone size: .
D gene: .
J gene: TRBJ1-1
V gene: TRBV28
CDR3 DNA: TGTGCCAGCAGAAATGAGTACACTGAAGCTTTCTTT
CDR3 protein: CASRNEYTEAFF

clone size: .
D gene: TRBD1
J gene: TRBJ2-1
V gene: TRBV9
CDR3 DNA: TGTGCCAGCAGCGTCCGGGACAGGGGAATGGATGAGCAGTTCTTC
CDR3 protein: CASSVRDRGMDEQFF